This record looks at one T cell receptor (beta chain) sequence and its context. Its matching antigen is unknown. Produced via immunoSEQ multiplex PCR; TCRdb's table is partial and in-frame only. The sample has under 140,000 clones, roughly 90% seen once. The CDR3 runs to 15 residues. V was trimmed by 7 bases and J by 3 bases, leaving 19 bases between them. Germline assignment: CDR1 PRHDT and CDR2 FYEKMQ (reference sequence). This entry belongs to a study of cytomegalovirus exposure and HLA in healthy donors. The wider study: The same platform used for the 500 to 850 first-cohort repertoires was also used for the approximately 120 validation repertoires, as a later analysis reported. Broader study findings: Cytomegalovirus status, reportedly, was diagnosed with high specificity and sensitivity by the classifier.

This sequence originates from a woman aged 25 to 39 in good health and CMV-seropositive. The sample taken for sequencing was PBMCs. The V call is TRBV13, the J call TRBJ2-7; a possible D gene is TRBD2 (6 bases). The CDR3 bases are TGTGCCAGCACCGTGGGGGGAGCCCACCGCTACGAGCAGTACTTC. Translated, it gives CASTVGGAHRYEQYF.